The clone carrying this TCR beta chain was recorded only once. Its target is unknown. The sample originates from a study of identical twins. CDR3 length: 15 residues. Germline assignment: CDR1 SGHTA and CDR2 FQGTGA. The ends lost 2 bases at V and 4 bases at J; junction bases unmatched: 6. Findings and limits, study-wide: Surplus twin overlap in beta out-of-frame sequences was less pronounced.

TCRdb passed the 5' RACE reads through MiXCR, listing each CDR3 protein once. This table has 510,000 or so distinct CDR3 sequences, approximately 14% appearing once. The sample was also reused in another study, on yellow fever vaccine responses in identical twins. That publication notes: As reported, the vaccine T cell response of twins seemed partly convergent and partly personalized.

What was sequenced was CD4+ T cells sorted from blood. J is TRBJ2-3 and V is TRBV7-3; the match to TRBD2 covers 7 bases. This TCR was recovered from a woman under 30 in good health. CDR3 region: CASSLYGRLADTQYF. CDR3 in DNA: TGTGCCAGCAGCTTATACGGGAGGTTAGCAGATACGCAGTATTTT.